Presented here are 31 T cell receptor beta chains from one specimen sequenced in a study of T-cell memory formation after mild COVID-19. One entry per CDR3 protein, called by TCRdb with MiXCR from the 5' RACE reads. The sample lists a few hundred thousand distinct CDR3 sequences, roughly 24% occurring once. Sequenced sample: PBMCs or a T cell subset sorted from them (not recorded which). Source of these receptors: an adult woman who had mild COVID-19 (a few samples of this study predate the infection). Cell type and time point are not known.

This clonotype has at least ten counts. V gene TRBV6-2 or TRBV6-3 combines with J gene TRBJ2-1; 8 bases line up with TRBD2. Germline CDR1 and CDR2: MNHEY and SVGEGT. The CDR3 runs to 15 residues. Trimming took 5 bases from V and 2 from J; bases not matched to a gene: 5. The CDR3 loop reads CASSKTSGTYNEQFF. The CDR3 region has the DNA TGTGCCAGCAGTAAAACTAGCGGAACCTACAATGAGCAGTTCTTC.

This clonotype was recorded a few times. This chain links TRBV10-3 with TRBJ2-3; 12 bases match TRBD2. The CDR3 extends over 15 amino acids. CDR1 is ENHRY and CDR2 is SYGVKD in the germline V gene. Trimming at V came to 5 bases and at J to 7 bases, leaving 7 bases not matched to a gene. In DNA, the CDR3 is TGTGCCATCAGTCCTAGCGGGGGGGCTTTGAATACGCAGTATTTT. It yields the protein CAISPSGGALNTQYF.

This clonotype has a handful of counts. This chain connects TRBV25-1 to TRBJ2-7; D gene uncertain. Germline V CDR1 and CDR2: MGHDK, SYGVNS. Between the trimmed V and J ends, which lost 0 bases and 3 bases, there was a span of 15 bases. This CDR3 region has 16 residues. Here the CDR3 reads CASSEYSAQTRYEQYF. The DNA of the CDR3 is TGTGCCAGCAGTGAATATTCTGCCCAAACCCGCTACGAGCAGTACTTC.

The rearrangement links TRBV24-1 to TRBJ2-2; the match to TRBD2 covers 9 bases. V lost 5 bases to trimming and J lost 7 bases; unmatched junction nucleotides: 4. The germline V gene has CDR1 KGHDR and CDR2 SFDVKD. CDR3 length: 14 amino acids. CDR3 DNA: TGTGCCACCAGTGCGGGACTAGCACGCGGGGAGCTGTTTTTT. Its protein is CATSAGLARGELFF.

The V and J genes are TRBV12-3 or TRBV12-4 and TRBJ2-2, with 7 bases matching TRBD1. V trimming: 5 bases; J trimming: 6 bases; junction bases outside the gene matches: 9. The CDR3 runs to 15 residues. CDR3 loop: CASSLVLQGAGELFF. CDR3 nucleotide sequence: TGTGCCAGCAGTCTTGTTCTCCAGGGGGCCGGGGAGCTGTTTTTT.

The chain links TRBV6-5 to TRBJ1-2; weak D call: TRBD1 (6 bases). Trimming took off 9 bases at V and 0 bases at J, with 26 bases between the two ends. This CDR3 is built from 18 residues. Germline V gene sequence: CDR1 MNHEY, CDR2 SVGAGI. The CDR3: CASLRKGQGTPANYGYTF. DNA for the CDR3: TGTGCCAGTCTACGGAAGGGGCAGGGGACCCCAGCTAACTATGGCTACACCTTC.

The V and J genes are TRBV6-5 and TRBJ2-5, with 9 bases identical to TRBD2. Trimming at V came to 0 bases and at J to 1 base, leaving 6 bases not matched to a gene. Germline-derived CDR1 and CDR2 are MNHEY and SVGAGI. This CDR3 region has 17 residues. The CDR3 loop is CASSYSFPSGAQETQYF. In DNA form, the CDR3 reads TGTGCCAGCAGTTACTCCTTTCCTAGCGGGGCCCAAGAGACCCAGTACTTC.

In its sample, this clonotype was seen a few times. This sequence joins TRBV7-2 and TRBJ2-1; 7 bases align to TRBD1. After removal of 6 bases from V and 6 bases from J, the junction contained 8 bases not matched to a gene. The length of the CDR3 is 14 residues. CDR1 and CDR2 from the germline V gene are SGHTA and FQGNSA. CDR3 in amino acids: CASRKGAPVNEQFF. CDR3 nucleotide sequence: TGTGCCAGCAGGAAGGGGGCACCTGTCAATGAGCAGTTCTTC.

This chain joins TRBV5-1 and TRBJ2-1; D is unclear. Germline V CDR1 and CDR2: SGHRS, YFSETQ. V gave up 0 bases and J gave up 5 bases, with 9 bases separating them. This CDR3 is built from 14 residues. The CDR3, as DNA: TGCGCCAGCAGCTTGGGCCGGACGGACAATGAGCAGTTCTTC. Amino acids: CASSLGRTDNEQFF.

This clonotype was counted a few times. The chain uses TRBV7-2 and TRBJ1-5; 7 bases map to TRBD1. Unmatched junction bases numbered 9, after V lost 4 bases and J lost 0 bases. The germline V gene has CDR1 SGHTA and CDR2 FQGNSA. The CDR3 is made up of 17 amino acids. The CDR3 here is CASSSRGQGVSNQPQHF. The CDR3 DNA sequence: TGTGCCAGCAGCTCCCGAGGGCAGGGGGTTAGCAATCAGCCCCAGCATTTT. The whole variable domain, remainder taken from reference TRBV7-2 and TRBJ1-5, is GAGVSQSPSNKVTEKGKDVELRCDPISGHTALYWYRQSLGQGLEFLIYFQGNSAPDKSGLPSDRFSAERTGGSVSTLTIQRTQQEDSAVYLCASSSRGQGVSNQPQHFGDGTRLSIL.

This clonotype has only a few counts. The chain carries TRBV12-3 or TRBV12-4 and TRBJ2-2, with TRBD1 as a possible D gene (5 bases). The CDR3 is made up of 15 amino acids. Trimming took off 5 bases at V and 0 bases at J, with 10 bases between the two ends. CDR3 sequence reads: CASSLRATNTGELFF. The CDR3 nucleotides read TGTGCCAGCAGTCTCAGGGCAACGAACACCGGGGAGCTGTTTTTT.

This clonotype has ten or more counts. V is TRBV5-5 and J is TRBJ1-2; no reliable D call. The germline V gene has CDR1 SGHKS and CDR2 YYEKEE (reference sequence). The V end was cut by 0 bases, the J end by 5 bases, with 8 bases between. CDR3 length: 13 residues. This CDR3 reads CASSLESGYGYTF. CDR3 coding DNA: TGTGCCAGCAGCTTGGAATCCGGGTATGGCTACACCTTC.

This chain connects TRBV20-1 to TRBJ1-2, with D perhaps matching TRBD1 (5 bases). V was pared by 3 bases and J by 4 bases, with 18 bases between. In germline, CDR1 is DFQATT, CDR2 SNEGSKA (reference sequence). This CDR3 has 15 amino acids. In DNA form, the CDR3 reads TGCAGTGCTAGTCTCTCTTTGGGGGGTGGCTATGGCTACACCTTC. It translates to CSASLSLGGGYGYTF.

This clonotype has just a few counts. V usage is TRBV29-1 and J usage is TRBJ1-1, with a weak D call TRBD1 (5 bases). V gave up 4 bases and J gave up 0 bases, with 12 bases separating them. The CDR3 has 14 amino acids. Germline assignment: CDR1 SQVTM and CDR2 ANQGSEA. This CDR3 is CSVGGKTVNTEAFF. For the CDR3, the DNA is TGCAGCGTTGGGGGGAAGACAGTGAACACTGAAGCTTTCTTT.

CDR3 coding DNA: TGTGCCAGCAGCTTGAACCGGCACGAGCAGTACTTC. It specifies CASSLNRHEQYF. The genes are TRBV5-6 and TRBJ2-7, with D uncertain. The CDR3 spans 12 residues. Germline assignment: CDR1 SGHDT and CDR2 YYEEEE. V was shortened by 1 base and J by 5 bases, with 7 bases between the two germline ends.

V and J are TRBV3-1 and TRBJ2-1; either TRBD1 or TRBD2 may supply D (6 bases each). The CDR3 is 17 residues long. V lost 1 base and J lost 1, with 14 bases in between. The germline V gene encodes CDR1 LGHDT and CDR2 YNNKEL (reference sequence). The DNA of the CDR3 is TGTGCCAGCAGCCAAGTGAGTCGGGGGCTGTCCTACAATGAGCAGTTCTTC. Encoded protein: CASSQVSRGLSYNEQFF.

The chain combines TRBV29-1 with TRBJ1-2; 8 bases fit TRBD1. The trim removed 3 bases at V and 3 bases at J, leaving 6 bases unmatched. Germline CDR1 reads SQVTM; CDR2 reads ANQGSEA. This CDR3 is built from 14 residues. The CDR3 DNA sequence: TGCAGCGTTGATAAGGGGACAGGAGACTATGGCTACACCTTC. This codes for CSVDKGTGDYGYTF.

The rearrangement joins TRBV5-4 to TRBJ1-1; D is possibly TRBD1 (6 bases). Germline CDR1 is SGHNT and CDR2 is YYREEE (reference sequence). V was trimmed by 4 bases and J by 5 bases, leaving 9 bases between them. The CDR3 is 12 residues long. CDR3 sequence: CASSRQDTEAFF. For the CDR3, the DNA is TGTGCCAGCAGCCGACAGGATACTGAAGCTTTCTTT. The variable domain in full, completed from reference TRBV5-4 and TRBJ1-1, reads ETGVTQSPTHLIKTRGQQVTLRCSSQSGHNTVSWYQQALGQGPQFIFQYYREEENGRGNFPPRFSGLQFPNYSSELNVNALELDDSALYLCASSRQDTEAFFGQGTRLTVV.

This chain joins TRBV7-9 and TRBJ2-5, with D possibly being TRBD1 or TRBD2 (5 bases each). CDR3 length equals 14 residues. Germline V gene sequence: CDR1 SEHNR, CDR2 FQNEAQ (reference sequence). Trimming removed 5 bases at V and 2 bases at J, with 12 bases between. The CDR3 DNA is TGTGCCAGCAGCGGGGGTTGGAATCAAGAGACCCAGTACTTC. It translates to CASSGGWNQETQYF.

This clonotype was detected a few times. The CDR3 is CASSMGQSTDTQYF. In nucleotides, the CDR3 is TGTGCCAGCAGCATGGGACAGAGCACAGATACGCAGTATTTT. The rearrangement uses TRBV9 and TRBJ2-3, with 7 bases that match TRBD1. CDR1 is SGDLS, CDR2 YYNGEE, per germline. CDR3 length equals 14 residues. The J segment lost 0 bases and the V segment lost 4 bases, leaving 2 bases of the junction unmatched.

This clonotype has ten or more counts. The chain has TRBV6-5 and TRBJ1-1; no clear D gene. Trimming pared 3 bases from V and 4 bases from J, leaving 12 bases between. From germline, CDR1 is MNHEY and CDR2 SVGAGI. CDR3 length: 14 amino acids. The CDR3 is CASSYVPVATEAFF. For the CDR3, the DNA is TGTGCCAGCAGTTATGTGCCGGTAGCCACTGAAGCTTTCTTT.

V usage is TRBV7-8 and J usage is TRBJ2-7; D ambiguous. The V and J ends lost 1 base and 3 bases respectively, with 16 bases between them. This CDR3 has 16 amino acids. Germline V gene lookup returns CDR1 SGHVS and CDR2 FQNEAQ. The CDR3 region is CASSLGGYDYGYEQYF. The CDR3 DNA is TGTGCCAGCAGCTTAGGAGGTTATGATTACGGCTACGAGCAGTACTTC.

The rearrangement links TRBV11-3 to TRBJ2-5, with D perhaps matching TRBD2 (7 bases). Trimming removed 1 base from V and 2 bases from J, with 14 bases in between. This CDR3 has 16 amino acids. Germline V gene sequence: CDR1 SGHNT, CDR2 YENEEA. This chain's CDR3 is CASSLGGGAGQETQYF. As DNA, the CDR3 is TGTGCCAGCAGCTTAGGAGGGGGGGCCGGTCAAGAGACCCAGTACTTC.

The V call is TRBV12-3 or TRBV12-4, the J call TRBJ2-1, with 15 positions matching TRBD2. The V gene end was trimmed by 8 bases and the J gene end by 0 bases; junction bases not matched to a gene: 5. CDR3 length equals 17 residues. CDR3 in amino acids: CASFGTSGRTSYNEQFF. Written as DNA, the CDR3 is TGTGCCAGCTTTGGGACTAGCGGGAGGACCTCCTACAATGAGCAGTTCTTC.

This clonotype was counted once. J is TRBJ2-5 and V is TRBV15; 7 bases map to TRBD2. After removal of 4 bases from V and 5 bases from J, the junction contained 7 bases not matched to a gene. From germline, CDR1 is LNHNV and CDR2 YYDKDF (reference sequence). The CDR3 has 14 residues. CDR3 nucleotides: TGTGCCACCAGCACTGGGAGGGCCGCTGAGACCCAGTACTTC. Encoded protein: CATSTGRAAETQYF.

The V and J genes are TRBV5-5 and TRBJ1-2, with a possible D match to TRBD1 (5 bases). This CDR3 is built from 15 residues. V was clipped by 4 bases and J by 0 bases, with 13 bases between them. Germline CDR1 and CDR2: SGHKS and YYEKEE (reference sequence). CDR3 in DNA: TGTGCCAGCAGCCCCGACAGCACCTCTAACTATGGCTACACCTTC. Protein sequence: CASSPDSTSNYGYTF.

CDR3 in amino acids: CSAQGNTEAFF. The CDR3 coding sequence is TGCAGTGCTCAGGGGAACACTGAAGCTTTCTTT. J is TRBJ1-1 and V is TRBV20-1; TRBD1 is a possible D gene (5 bases). CDR1 and CDR2 (germline): DFQATT, SNEGSKA (reference sequence). V lost 5 bases, J lost 1 base, and 5 bases lay in between. The CDR3 extends over 11 amino acids.

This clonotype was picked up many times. This chain's CDR3 is CASSLLAFMSYEQYF. In DNA form, the CDR3 reads TGTGCCAGCAGCTTACTTGCCTTTATGTCCTACGAGCAGTACTTC. V gene TRBV7-6 combines with J gene TRBJ2-7; D gene ambiguous. There are 15 residues in the CDR3. Germline CDR1 SGHVS, CDR2 FNYEAQ. Trimming pared 2 bases from V and 1 base from J, leaving 12 bases between.

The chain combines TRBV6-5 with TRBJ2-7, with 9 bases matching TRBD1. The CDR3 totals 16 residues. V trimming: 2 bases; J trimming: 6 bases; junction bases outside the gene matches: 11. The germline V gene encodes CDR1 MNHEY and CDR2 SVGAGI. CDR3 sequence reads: CASSYGTGTGTSEQYF. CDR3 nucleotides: TGTGCCAGCAGTTACGGAACCGGGACAGGGACCTCCGAGCAGTACTTC.

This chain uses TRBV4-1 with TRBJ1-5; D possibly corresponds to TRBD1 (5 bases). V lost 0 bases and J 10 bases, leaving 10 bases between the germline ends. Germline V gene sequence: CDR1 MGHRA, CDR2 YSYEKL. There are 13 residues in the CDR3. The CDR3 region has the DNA TGCGCCAGCAGCCAAGATACAGGTCTACCCCAGCATTTT. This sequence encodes CASSQDTGLPQHF.

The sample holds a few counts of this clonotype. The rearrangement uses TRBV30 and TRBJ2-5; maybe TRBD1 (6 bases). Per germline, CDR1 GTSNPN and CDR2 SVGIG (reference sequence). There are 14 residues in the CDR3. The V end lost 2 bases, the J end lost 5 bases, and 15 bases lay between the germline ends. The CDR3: CAWSQGLSGETQYF. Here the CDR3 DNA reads TGTGCCTGGAGTCAGGGGCTTTCGGGGGAGACCCAGTACTTC.